The 17 T cell receptor beta chains in this list originate from one sample, sequenced in a study of neurological immune-mediated disorders (dated by TCRdb to between 2018 and 2021). The library was produced with 5' RACE. Sequencing was carried out with an Illumina HiSeq 2500. TCRdb reanalyzed the raw reads on its own, using fastp at Q25 for trimming and MiXCR for clone calling, and kept in-frame beta chains. Identical CDR3 protein sequences are pooled into one entry, listed with their most common genes and DNA. The sample table shows 45,000 to 55,000 distinct CDR3 sequences, and approximately 3.9% are seen once. 6% to 7% of the sample lies in the top ten. What was sequenced was PBMCs. The receptors were gathered from a man between 60 and 75 years old with multiple sclerosis.

The table lists this clonotype with many counts. The chain is built from TRBV5-1 and TRBJ1-1, with D possibly being TRBD1 (5 bases). Germline assignment: CDR1 SGHRS and CDR2 YFSETQ. V was trimmed by 4 bases and J by 7 bases, leaving 11 bases between them. CDR3 length equals 12 residues. CDR3 sequence: CASSKVRGEAFF. The DNA for the CDR3 is TGCGCCAGCAGCAAGGTGAGGGGTGAAGCTTTCTTT.

This clonotype appeared many times. V is TRBV6-1 and J is TRBJ1-1; D not certain. The V gene lost 5 bases and the J gene lost 3 bases, with 10 bases spanning the gap. CDR3 length: 13 residues. Germline CDR1 MNHNS, CDR2 SASEGT. The CDR3, as DNA: TGTGCCAGCAGTCGGCAGGTAGACACTGAAGCTTTCTTT. Amino acid sequence: CASSRQVDTEAFF.

At least ten counts were recorded for this clonotype. This chain uses TRBV4-1 with TRBJ2-7; 7 bases agree with TRBD2. CDR1 and CDR2 (germline): MGHRA, YSYEKL. J lost 6 bases, V lost 3 bases, and 11 bases had no gene match. The CDR3 has 15 amino acids. CDR3 in amino acids: CASSQGRGSRGEQYF. DNA for the CDR3: TGCGCCAGCAGCCAGGGGAGGGGAAGTCGCGGCGAGCAGTACTTC.

The chain recombines TRBV2 with TRBJ2-1, with 9 nucleotides matching TRBD2. In germline, CDR1 is SNHLY, CDR2 FYNNEI. Trimming took 8 bases from V and 7 from J; bases not matched to a gene: 12. The CDR3 has 15 residues. CDR3 DNA sequence: TGTGCCAGCTGGAGGCGCGGGAGGGGGGGAAATGAGCAGTTCTTC. Its protein is CASWRRGRGGNEQFF. The full variable domain, its missing parts supplied by reference TRBV2 and TRBJ2-1, is EPEVTQTPSHQVTQMGQEVILRCVPISNHLYFYWYRQILGQKVEFLVSFYNNEISEKSEIFDDQFSVERPDGSNFTLKIRSTKLEDSAMYFCASWRRGRGGNEQFFGPGTRLTVL.

This clonotype was observed a few times. A much larger clone differs by one base, so this may be a read error. The CDR3 here is CDSSGYTDTQYF. CDR3 sequence (DNA): TGCGACAGCAGTGGGTATACAGATACGCAGTATTTT. This rearrangement joins TRBV5-1 to TRBJ2-3; D not certain. This CDR3 has 12 amino acids. The V gene's germline CDR1 is SGHRS and CDR2 YFSETQ.

The genes are TRBV29-1 and TRBJ2-1, with D maybe TRBD2 (7 bases). The CDR3 loop spans 14 amino acids. The germline V gene has CDR1 SQVTM and CDR2 ANQGSEA. This chain's CDR3 is CSTRGAYSYNEQFF. The CDR3 DNA follows: TGCAGTACCCGGGGGGCCTACTCCTACAATGAGCAGTTCTTC.

This clonotype appeared many times. The chain combines TRBV5-1 with TRBJ2-7, with D tentatively TRBD1 or TRBD2 (5 bases each). This CDR3 comprises 13 residues. Trimming took 6 bases from V and 2 from J, leaving 12 bases between them. The germline V gene has CDR1 SGHRS and CDR2 YFSETQ. The CDR3 nucleotides read TGCGCCAGCAAGGGACCGAGGACCTACGAGCAGTACTTC. Encoded protein: CASKGPRTYEQYF.

This clonotype was observed many times. This chain's CDR3 is CSAERAFTEAFF. DNA of the CDR3: TGCAGTGCCGAGAGGGCTTTCACTGAAGCTTTCTTT. J is TRBJ1-1 and V is TRBV20-1; no definite D call. Germline V gives CDR1 DFQATT, CDR2 SNEGSKA (reference sequence). This CDR3 is 12 amino acids long. V was clipped by 6 bases and J by 4 bases, with 12 bases between them.

Only a few counts were recorded for this clonotype. The CDR3 coding sequence is TGTGCCAGCAGTACCGGGCCGGGGGAGCAGTACTTC. Translation gives CASSTGPGEQYF. The V gene is TRBV12-3 or TRBV12-4, the J gene TRBJ2-7, with D maybe TRBD2 (5 bases). This CDR3 has 12 residues. Trimming took off 5 bases at V and 7 bases at J, with 12 bases between the two ends.

This clonotype appeared many times. The chain joins TRBV29-1 to TRBJ2-1; the match to TRBD2 covers 7 bases. Germline V lookup: CDR1 SQVTM, CDR2 ANQGSEA. The CDR3 sequence is 16 residues long. The V and J ends lost 1 base and 6 bases, in that order; junction bases with no gene match: 12. CDR3 sequence: CSVEGVGGLSSNEQFF. As DNA, the CDR3 is TGCAGCGTTGAAGGAGTGGGAGGGCTATCTAGCAATGAGCAGTTCTTC.

This clonotype showed up many times. This chain uses TRBV5-6 with TRBJ2-7, with D tentatively TRBD1 (5 bases). V was clipped by 4 bases and J by 3 bases, with 11 bases between them. This CDR3 has 13 residues. Germline lookup yields CDR1 SGHDT and CDR2 YYEEEE. The CDR3 DNA sequence: TGTGCCAGCAGCCCCGGACATCTCTACGAGCAGTACTTC. Its translation is CASSPGHLYEQYF.

This clonotype was recorded many times. This chain links TRBV7-9 with TRBJ1-2, with 8 bases fitting TRBD1. Germline loops: CDR1 SEHNR, CDR2 FQNEAQ (reference sequence). With V trimmed by 9 bases and J by 3 bases, 3 bases remained unmatched. The CDR3 is made up of 12 amino acids. DNA for the CDR3: TGTGCCAGTGAGGGACAGGACTATGGCTACACCTTC. Residues: CASEGQDYGYTF.

In this sample, this clonotype turned up many times. The chain employs TRBV20-1 and TRBJ2-3; 7 bases match TRBD1. CDR3 size: 14 residues. V lost 5 bases to trimming and J lost 2 bases; unmatched junction nucleotides: 7. Germline-derived CDR1 and CDR2 are DFQATT and SNEGSKA (reference sequence). The CDR3 region has the DNA TGCAGTGCTTTCGACAGGGCCTTCACAGATACGCAGTATTTT. Translating gives CSAFDRAFTDTQYF.

This clonotype was detected a few times. The rearrangement uses TRBV20-1 and TRBJ1-4, with 8 bases fitting TRBD1. The length of the CDR3 is 12 residues. From germline, CDR1 is DFQATT and CDR2 SNEGSKA (reference sequence). The V segment lost 6 bases and the J segment 11 bases; nucleotides outside the gene matches: 8. The CDR3 here is CSASSDRDKLFF. CDR3 nucleotides: TGCAGTGCCTCCTCGGACAGGGACAAACTGTTTTTT.

This clonotype has at least ten counts. The chain uses TRBV15 and TRBJ2-3, with D perhaps TRBD1 (6 bases). CDR1 LNHNV and CDR2 YYDKDF come from the germline V gene (reference sequence). Deletions cut 0 bases from V and 2 bases from J, with 18 bases between. The CDR3 loop spans 18 amino acids. The CDR3 region has the DNA TGTGCCACCAGCAGAGATCTCGGTGGGTGGGACAACACAGATACGCAGTATTTT. It is translated as CATSRDLGGWDNTDTQYF. The variable domain in full, with the rest retrieved from reference TRBV15 and TRBJ2-3, is DAMVIQNPRYQVTQFGKPVTLSCSQTLNHNVMYWYQQKSSQAPKLLFHYYDKDFNNEADTPDNFQSRRPNTSFCFLDIRSPGLGDTAMYLCATSRDLGGWDNTDTQYFGPGTRLTVL.

This clonotype was counted ten times or more. The rearrangement joins TRBV28 to TRBJ2-2; D is perhaps TRBD1 (5 bases). The germline V gene encodes CDR1 MDHEN and CDR2 SYDVKM. The CDR3 has 15 amino acids. Between the trimmed V and J ends, which lost 7 bases and 4 bases, there was a span of 16 bases. The CDR3 coding sequence is TGTGCCAGCACCCGACAGCTCGGAGTCACCGGGGAGCTGTTTTTT. It encodes CASTRQLGVTGELFF.

This clonotype came up many times. The DNA of the CDR3 is TGCAGTGCTATCAACCACGGGACTAGCCCAGATACGCAGTATTTT. Translation: CSAINHGTSPDTQYF. V and J are TRBV20-1 and TRBJ2-3; TRBD2 matches at 9 bases. The J segment lost 4 bases and the V segment lost 4 bases, leaving 9 bases of the junction unmatched. The CDR3 runs to 15 residues. Germline lookup yields CDR1 DFQATT and CDR2 SNEGSKA (reference sequence).